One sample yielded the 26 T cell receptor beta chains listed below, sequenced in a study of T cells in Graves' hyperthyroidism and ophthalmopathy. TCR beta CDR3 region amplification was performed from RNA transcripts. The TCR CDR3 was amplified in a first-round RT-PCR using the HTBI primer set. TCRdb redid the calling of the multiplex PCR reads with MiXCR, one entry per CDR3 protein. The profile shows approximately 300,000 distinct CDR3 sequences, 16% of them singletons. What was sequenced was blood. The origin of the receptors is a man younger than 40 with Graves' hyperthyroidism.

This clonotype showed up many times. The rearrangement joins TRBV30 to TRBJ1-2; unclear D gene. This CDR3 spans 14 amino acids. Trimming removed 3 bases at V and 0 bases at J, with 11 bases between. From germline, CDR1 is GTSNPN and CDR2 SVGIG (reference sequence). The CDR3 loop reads CAWRGGASNYGYTF. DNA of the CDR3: TGTGCCTGGAGAGGCGGAGCGTCTAACTATGGCTACACCTTC.

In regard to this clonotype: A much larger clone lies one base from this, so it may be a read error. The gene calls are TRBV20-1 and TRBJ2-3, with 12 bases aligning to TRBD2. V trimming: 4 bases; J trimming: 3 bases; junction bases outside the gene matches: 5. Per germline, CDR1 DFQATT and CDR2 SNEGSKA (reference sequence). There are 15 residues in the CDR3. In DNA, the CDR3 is TGCAGTGCTACCCCCGGGACTAGCGGGACAGATACGCAGTATTTT. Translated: CSATPGTSGTDTQYF.

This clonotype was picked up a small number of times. CDR3 nucleotides: TGTGCCAGCAGCCTGACAGGCGATGAGCAGTTCTTC. This codes for CASSLTGDEQFF. V is TRBV7-3 and J is TRBJ2-1, with a tentative D call TRBD1 (6 bases). Trimming removed 5 bases at V and 8 bases at J, with 10 bases between. Germline V gene data show CDR1 as SGHTA and CDR2 as FQGTGA. The CDR3 is made up of 12 amino acids.

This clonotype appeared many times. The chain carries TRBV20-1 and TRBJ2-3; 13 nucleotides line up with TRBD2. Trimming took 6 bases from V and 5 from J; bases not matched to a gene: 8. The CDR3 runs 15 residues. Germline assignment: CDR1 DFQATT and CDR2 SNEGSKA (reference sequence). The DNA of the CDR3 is TGCAGTGCCCTCAGGACTAGCGGGAGTGTAGATACGCAGTATTTT. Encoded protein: CSALRTSGSVDTQYF.

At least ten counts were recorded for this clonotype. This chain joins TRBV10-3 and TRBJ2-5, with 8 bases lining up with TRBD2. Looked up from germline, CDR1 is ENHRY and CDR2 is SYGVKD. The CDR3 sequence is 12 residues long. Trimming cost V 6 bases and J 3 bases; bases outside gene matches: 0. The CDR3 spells CAIRAGEETQYF. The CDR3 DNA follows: TGTGCCATCAGAGCGGGAGAAGAGACCCAGTACTTC.

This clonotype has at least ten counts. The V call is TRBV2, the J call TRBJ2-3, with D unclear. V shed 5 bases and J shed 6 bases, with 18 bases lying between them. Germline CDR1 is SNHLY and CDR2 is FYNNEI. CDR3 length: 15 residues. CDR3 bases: TGTGCCAGCAGTTCACGACTCGGAACTGGGGATACGCAGTATTTT. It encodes CASSSRLGTGDTQYF.

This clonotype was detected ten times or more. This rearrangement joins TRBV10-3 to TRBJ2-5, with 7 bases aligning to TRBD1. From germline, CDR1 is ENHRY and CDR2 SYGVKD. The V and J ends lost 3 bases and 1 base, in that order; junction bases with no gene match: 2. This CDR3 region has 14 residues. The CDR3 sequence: CAISDNRGQETQYF. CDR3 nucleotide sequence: TGTGCCATCAGTGACAACAGGGGCCAAGAGACCCAGTACTTC.

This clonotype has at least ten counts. CDR3 residues: CASSQAMGGETQYF. CDR3 bases: TGTGCCAGCAGCCAAGCCATGGGTGGGGAGACCCAGTACTTC. The chain carries TRBV3-1 and TRBJ2-5; D is ambiguous. With 1 base removed from V and 5 bases from J, the gap between germline ends came to 11 bases. Germline values: CDR1 LGHDT, CDR2 YNNKEL (reference sequence). This CDR3 has 14 residues.

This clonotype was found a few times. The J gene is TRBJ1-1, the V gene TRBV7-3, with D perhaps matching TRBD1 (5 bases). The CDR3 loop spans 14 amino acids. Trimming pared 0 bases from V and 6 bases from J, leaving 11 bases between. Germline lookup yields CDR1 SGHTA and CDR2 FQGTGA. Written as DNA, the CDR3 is TGTGCCAGCAGCTTAACGGGGGGACCCTCTGAAGCTTTCTTT. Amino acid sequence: CASSLTGGPSEAFF.

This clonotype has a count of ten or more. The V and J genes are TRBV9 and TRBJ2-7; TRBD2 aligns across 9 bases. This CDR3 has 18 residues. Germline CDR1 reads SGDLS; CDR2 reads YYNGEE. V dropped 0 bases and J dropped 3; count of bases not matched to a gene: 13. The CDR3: CASSVALAGDGGHYEQYF. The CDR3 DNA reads TGTGCCAGCAGCGTAGCACTAGCGGGCGACGGGGGGCACTACGAGCAGTACTTC.

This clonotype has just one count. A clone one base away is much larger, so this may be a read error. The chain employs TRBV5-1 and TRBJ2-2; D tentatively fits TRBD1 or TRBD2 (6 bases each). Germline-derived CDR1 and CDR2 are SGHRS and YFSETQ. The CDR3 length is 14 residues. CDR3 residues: CASSNPGGTGGLFF. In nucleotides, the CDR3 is TGCGCCAGCAGCAACCCCGGGGGCACCGGGGGGCTGTTTTTT.

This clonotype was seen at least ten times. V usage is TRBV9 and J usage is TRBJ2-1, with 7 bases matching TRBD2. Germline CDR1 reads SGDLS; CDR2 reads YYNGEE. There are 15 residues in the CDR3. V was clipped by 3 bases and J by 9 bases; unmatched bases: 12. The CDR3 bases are TGTGCCAGCAGCGCGAAAATAGGCGGGAGAATTGAGCAGTTCTTC. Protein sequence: CASSAKIGGRIEQFF. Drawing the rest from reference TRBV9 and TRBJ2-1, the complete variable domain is DSGVTQTPKHLITATGQRVTLRCSPRSGDLSVYWYQQSLDQGLQFLIQYYNGEERAKGNILERFSAQQFPDLHSELNLSSLELGDSALYFCASSAKIGGRIEQFFGPGTRLTVL.

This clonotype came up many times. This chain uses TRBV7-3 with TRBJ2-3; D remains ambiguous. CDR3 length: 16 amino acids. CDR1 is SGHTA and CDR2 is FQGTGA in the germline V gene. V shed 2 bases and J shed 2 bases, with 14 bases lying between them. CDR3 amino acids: CASSLYPRTYTDTQYF. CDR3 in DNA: TGTGCCAGCAGCTTATACCCCCGGACCTACACAGATACGCAGTATTTT.

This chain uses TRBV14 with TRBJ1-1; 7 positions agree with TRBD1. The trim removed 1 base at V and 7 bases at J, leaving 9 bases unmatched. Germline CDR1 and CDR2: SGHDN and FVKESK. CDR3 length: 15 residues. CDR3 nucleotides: TGTGCCAGCAGCCAAGGAGTGAGGGGGCACGGTGAAGCTTTCTTT. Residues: CASSQGVRGHGEAFF.

The CDR3 here is CSARGGQGVFF. Written as DNA, the CDR3 is TGCAGTGCTAGGGGTGGGCAGGGGGTTTTCTTT. This chain connects TRBV20-1 to TRBJ1-1; 7 nucleotides line up with TRBD1. The V gene end was trimmed by 3 bases and the J gene end by 13 bases; junction bases not matched to a gene: 8. The germline V gene has CDR1 DFQATT and CDR2 SNEGSKA (reference sequence). The CDR3 is 11 residues long.

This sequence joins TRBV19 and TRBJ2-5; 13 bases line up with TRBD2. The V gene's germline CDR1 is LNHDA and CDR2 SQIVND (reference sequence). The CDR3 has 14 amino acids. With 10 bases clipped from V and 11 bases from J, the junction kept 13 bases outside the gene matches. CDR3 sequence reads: CATRSGLAGEAQYF. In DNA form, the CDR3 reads TGTGCCACCCGAAGCGGACTAGCGGGAGAGGCACAGTACTTC.

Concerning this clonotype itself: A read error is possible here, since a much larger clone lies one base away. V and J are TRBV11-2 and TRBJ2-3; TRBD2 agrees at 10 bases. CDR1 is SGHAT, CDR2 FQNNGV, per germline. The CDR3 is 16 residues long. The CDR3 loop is CASNLDPSGSKDTQYF. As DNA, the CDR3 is TGTGCCAGCAACTTAGATCCTAGCGGGAGCAAAGATACGCAGTATTTT.

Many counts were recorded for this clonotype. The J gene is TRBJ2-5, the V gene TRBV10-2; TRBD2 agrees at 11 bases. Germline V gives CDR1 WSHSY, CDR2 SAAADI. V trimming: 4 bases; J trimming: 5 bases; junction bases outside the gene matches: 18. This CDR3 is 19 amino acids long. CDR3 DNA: TGCGCCAGCAGTGTTAAAGAAAGTCTAGCGGGAGGCTGGGGGGAGACCCAGTACTTC. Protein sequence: CASSVKESLAGGWGETQYF.

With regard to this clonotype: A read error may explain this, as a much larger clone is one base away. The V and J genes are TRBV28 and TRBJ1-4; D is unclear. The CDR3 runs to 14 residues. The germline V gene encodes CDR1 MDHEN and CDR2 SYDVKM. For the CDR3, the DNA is TGTGCCAGCAGTTTTCCGGACCCCAATGAAAAACTGTCTTTT. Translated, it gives CASSFPDPNEKLSF.

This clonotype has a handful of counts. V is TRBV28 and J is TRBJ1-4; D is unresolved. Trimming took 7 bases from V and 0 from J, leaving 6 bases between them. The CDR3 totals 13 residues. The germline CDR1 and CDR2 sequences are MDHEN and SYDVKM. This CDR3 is CASTGATNEKLFF. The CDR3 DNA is TGTGCCAGCACCGGTGCAACTAATGAAAAACTGTTTTTT. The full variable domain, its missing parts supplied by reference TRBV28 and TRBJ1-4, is DVKVTQSSRYLVKRTGEKVFLECVQDMDHENMFWYRQDPGLGLRLIYFSYDVKMKEKGDIPEGYSVSREKKERFSLILESASTNQTSMYLCASTGATNEKLFFGSGTQLSVL.

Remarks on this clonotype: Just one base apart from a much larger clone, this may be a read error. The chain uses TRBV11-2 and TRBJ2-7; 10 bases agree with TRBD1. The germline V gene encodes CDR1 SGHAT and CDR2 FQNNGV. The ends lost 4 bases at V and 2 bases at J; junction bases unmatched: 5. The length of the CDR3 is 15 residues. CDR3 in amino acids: CASSYGQGGAYEQYF. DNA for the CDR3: TGTGCCAGCAGCTATGGACAGGGGGGAGCCTACGAGCAGTACTTC.

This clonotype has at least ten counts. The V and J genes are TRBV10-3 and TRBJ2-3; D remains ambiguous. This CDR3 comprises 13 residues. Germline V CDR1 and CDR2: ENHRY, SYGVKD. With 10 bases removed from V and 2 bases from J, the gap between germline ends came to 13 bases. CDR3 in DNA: TGTGCCACCCGCAACATAACCACAGATACGCAGTATTTT. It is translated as CATRNITTDTQYF.

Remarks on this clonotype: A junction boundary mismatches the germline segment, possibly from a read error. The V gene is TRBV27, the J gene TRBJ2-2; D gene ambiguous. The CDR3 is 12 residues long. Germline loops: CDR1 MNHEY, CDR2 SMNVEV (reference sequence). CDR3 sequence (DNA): TGTGCCGGCAGTCAGTATACCGGGGAGCTGTTTTTT. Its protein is CAGSQYTGELFF.

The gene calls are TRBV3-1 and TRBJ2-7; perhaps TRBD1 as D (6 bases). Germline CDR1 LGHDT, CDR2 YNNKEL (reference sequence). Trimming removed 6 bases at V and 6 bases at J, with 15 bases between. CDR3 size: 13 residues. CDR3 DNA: TGTGCCAGCAGTCACTCCTACAGGGTCGAGCAGTACTTC. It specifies CASSHSYRVEQYF.

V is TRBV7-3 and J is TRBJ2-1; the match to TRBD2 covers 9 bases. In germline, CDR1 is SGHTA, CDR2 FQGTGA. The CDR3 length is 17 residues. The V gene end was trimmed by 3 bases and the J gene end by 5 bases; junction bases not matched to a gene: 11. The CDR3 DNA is TGTGCCAGCAGCTTTAGTGGGGGGCGGGAGGGGAACAATGAGCAGTTCTTC. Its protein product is CASSFSGGREGNNEQFF.

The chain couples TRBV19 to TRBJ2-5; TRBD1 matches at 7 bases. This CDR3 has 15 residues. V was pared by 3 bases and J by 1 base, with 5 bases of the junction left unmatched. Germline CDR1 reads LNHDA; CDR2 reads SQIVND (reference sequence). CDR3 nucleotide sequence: TGTGCCAGTAGTATCTCAGGGGACAGCCAAGAGACCCAGTACTTC. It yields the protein CASSISGDSQETQYF. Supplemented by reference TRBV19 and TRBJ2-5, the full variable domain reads DGGITQSPKYLFRKEGQNVTLSCEQNLNHDAMYWYRQDPGQGLRLIYYSQIVNDFQKGDIAEGYSVSREKKESFPLTVTSAQKNPTAFYLCASSISGDSQETQYFGPGTRLLVL.